Given below is one T cell receptor (beta chain) in context. Methods used by the authors: Amplification of reference gene primers was used by the study to estimate nucleated cell counts. Only in-frame clones appear in the TCRdb table, and some are missing; sequencing was by immunoSEQ multiplex PCR. The DNA gave D and trimming, while V, J and clone size come from that table. The sample contains 35,000 or so clones, about nine tenths of which appear only once. The sample belongs to a study of blood T cell repertoires in COVID-19. Study at large: Material from acute and convalescent COVID-19 was sourced from the United States, Italy and Spain. PBMCs, B-cell-depleted T cells, or T cells provided the cDNA or gDNA that made up the material.

Germline V lookup: CDR1 SGHRS, CDR2 YFSETQ. Trimming took 0 bases from V and 1 from J, leaving 7 bases between them. The CDR3 runs 15 residues. The TCR comes from a human donor in a cohort sampled during active COVID-19. The genes are TRBV5-1 and TRBJ2-2; D not resolved. Sequencing was carried out using peripheral blood. CDR3 amino acids: CASSLVAGNTGELFF. The CDR3 DNA sequence: TGCGCCAGCAGCTTGGTGGCAGGGAACACCGGGGAGCTGTTTTTT.